These 10 T cell receptor beta chains originate from one sample sequenced in a study of T cells in Graves' hyperthyroidism and ophthalmopathy. The CDR3 regions of TCR beta were amplified from RNA transcripts. HTBI primers were employed in a first-round RT-PCR of the TCR CDR3. TCRdb called the multiplex PCR reads again in MiXCR, with one record for every CDR3 protein. This table holds over 200,000 distinct CDR3 sequences, 13% to 15% found once. The sample consisted of blood. These receptors originate from a woman in her thirties or forties with Graves' hyperthyroidism that later progressed to Graves' ophthalmopathy.

This clonotype was recorded many times. The chain is built from TRBV30 and TRBJ2-1; D gene uncertain. The length of the CDR3 is 12 residues. The V gene's germline CDR1 is GTSNPN and CDR2 SVGIG (reference sequence). V lost 2 bases to trimming and J lost 8 bases, with 10 bases between them. The CDR3 DNA reads TGTGCCTGGAGTCGTCGAAGGGATGAGCAGTTCTTC. This gives the protein CAWSRRRDEQFF.

This clonotype was counted many times. The rearrangement uses TRBV10-1 and TRBJ2-3; 7 positions match TRBD1. Germline trimming cut 6 bases from V and 2 bases from J; bases unmatched to any gene: 14. Germline values: CDR1 WNHNN, CDR2 SYGVQD (reference sequence). CDR3 size: 17 residues. CDR3 protein: CASRTGTASLSTDTQYF. DNA for the CDR3: TGCGCCAGCAGAACCGGGACAGCGAGTCTTTCCACAGATACGCAGTATTTT.

The CDR3 DNA sequence: TGCAGCGGGCTAGACAGGTACACTGAAGCTTTCTTT. Encoded protein: CSGLDRYTEAFF. This sequence joins TRBV29-1 and TRBJ1-1; D possibly corresponds to TRBD1 (6 bases). The CDR3 totals 12 residues. V was cut by 7 bases and J by 3 bases, with 12 bases left in between. Germline loops: CDR1 SQVTM, CDR2 ANQGSEA. The full variable domain, rest sourced from reference TRBV29-1 and TRBJ1-1, is SAVISQKPSRDICQRGTSLTIQCQVDSQVTMMFWYRQQPGQSLTLIATANQGSEATYESGFVIDKFPISRPNLTFSTLTVSNMSPEDSSIYLCSGLDRYTEAFFGQGTRLTVV.

Regarding this clonotype: A much larger clone lies a single base off, so this may be a read error. The chain recombines TRBV13 with TRBJ2-7; D remains unclear. The germline CDR1 and CDR2 sequences are PRHDT and FYEKMQ (reference sequence). This CDR3 has 14 residues. The CDR3 loop is CASSLSELPAEQHF. DNA of the CDR3: TGTGCCAGCAGCCTCAGCGAGCTCCCCGCCGAGCAGCACTTC. Supplemented by reference TRBV13 and TRBJ2-7, the full variable domain reads AAGVIQSPRHLIKEKRETATLKCYPIPRHDTVYWYQQGPGQDPQFLISFYEKMQSDKGSIPDRFSAQQFSDYHSELNMSSLELGDSALYFCASSLSELPAEQHFGPGTRLTVT.

This clonotype was found many times. This chain connects TRBV28 to TRBJ1-5; no reliable D call. The CDR3 loop spans 16 amino acids. The germline V and J ends were trimmed by 3 bases and 4 bases, with 16 bases remaining between them. The germline V gene has CDR1 MDHEN and CDR2 SYDVKM. The CDR3 protein is CASSFINWRQNQPQHF. DNA for the CDR3: TGTGCCAGCAGTTTCATTAATTGGCGGCAAAATCAGCCCCAGCATTTT. The full variable domain, with the rest looked up from reference TRBV28 and TRBJ1-5, is DVKVTQSSRYLVKRTGEKVFLECVQDMDHENMFWYRQDPGLGLRLIYFSYDVKMKEKGDIPEGYSVSREKKERFSLILESASTNQTSMYLCASSFINWRQNQPQHFGDGTRLSIL.

This clonotype occurred once. The chain links TRBV7-3 to TRBJ1-2; 9 bases agree with TRBD1. V lost 4 bases and J lost 6; bases outside the gene matches: 12. The CDR3 totals 16 residues. Germline-derived CDR1 and CDR2 are SGHTA and FQGTGA. CDR3 bases: TGTGCCAGCAGCTCCGACTCCTGGGGACAGGGAAATGGCTACACCTTC. This sequence encodes CASSSDSWGQGNGYTF.

The V call is TRBV28, the J call TRBJ1-1; D remains ambiguous. The CDR3 length is 19 residues. Germline V gene lookup returns CDR1 MDHEN and CDR2 SYDVKM. Trimming removed 6 bases at V and 0 bases at J, with 26 bases between. The CDR3 DNA reads TGTGCCAGCAGCCGGCCCCTCTTACAGTTTTCGGGGATGAACACTGAAGCTTTCTTT. As protein: CASSRPLLQFSGMNTEAFF.

This clonotype has a count of ten or more. In nucleotides, the CDR3 is TGTGCCAGCAGTCTAATTCGTGGGACAGCCACCGGGGAGCTGTTTTTT. This codes for CASSLIRGTATGELFF. J is TRBJ2-2 and V is TRBV27; TRBD1 matches at 7 bases. V gave up 5 bases and J gave up 4 bases; unmatched junction bases: 10. There are 16 residues in the CDR3. Germline CDR1 is MNHEY and CDR2 is SMNVEV (reference sequence).

This clonotype was picked up many times. DNA for the CDR3: TGTGCCAGCAGTTTTAACCGGGACAGGGGTAGTCAGCCCCAGCATTTT. It codes for CASSFNRDRGSQPQHF. This chain joins TRBV12-3 or TRBV12-4 and TRBJ1-5, with 10 bases aligning to TRBD1. With V trimmed by 3 bases and J by 6 bases, 8 bases remained unmatched. The CDR3 sequence is 16 residues long.

This clonotype was seen at least ten times. The V and J genes are TRBV27 and TRBJ2-5, with D possibly TRBD2 on 6 matching bases. CDR1 and CDR2 (germline): MNHEY, SMNVEV (reference sequence). The CDR3 loop spans 15 amino acids. Trimming removed 3 bases at V and 1 base at J, with 12 bases between. The CDR3: CASSLIGGGQETQYF. The CDR3 nucleotides are TGTGCCAGCAGTTTGATCGGGGGAGGCCAAGAGACCCAGTACTTC.